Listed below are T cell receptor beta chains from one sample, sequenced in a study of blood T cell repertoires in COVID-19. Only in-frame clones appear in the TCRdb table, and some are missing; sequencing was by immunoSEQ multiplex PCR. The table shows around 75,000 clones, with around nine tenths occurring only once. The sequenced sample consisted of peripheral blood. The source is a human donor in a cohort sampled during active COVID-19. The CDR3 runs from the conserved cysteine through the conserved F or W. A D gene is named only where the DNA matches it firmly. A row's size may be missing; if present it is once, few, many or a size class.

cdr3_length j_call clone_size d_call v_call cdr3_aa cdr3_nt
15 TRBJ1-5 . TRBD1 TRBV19 CASKDQDRGNQPQHF TGTGCCAGTAAAGATCAGGACAGGGGAAATCAGCCCCAGCATTTT
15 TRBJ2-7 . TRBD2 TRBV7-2 CASSQGLAETYEQYF TGTGCCAGCAGCCAAGGACTAGCGGAGACCTACGAGCAGTACTTC
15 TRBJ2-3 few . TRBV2 CASSERRGAPDTQYF TGTGCCAGCAGTGAAAGACGCGGGGCCCCAGATACGCAGTATTTT
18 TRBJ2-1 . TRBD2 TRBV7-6 CASSWGTSGSSGYNEQFF TGTGCCAGCAGCTGGGGGACTAGCGGGAGCTCCGGGTACAATGAGCAGTTCTTC
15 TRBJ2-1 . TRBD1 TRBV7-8 CASSGTGTGWHEQFF TGTGCCAGCAGCGGGACTGGGACAGGGTGGCATGAGCAGTTCTTC
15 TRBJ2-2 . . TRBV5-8 CASSLSQGGSGELFF TGTGCCAGCAGCTTGTCCCAGGGAGGCAGTGGGGAGCTGTTTTTT
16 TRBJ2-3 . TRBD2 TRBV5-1 CASSLGFSGSWDTQYF TGCGCCAGCAGCTTGGGATTCAGCGGGAGTTGGGATACGCAGTATTTT
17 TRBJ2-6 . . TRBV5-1 CASSLAGGSSGANVLTF TGCGCCAGCAGCTTGGCTGGGGGGAGCTCTGGGGCCAACGTCCTGACTTTC
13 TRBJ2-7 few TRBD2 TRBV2 CASSTSGSGEQYF TGTGCCAGCAGTACCAGCGGGAGTGGCGAGCAGTACTTC
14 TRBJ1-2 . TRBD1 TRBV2 CASSGTGGSFGYTF TGTGCCAGCAGCGGGACAGGGGGGTCGTTTGGCTACACCTTC
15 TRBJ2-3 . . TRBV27 CASSLLRGSTDTQYF TGTGCCAGCAGTTTACTGAGGGGGAGCACAGATACGCAGTATTTT
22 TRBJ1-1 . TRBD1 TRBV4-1 CASSQFTGTGATGWVMNTEAFF TGCGCCAGCAGCCAATTCACCGGGACAGGGGCGACCGGGTGGGTGATGAACACTGAAGCTTTCTTT
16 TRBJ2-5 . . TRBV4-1 CASSQGVEGRGETQYF TGCGCCAGCAGCCAAGGGGTGGAGGGCCGGGGGGAGACCCAGTACTTC
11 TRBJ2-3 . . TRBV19 CASSFGDTQYF TGTGCCAGTAGCTTCGGGGATACGCAGTATTTT
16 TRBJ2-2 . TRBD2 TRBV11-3 CASSPRGGSNTGELFF TGTGCCAGCAGCCCCCGGGGCGGGAGTAACACCGGGGAGCTGTTTTTT
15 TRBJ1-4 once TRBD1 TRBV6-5 CASSATTGGNEKLFF TGTGCCAGCAGCGCCACGACAGGGGGTAACGAAAAACTGTTTTTT
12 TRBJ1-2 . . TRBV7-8 CASSLAGGGYTF TGTGCCAGCAGCTTAGCGGGGGGAGGCTACACCTTC
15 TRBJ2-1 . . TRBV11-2 CASSPHRVGDNEQFF TGTGCCAGCAGCCCACACAGGGTCGGGGACAATGAGCAGTTCTTC
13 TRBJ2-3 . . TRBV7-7 CASSLALTDTQYF TGTGCCAGCAGCTTAGCCCTCACAGATACGCAGTATTTT
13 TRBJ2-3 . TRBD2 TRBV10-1 CASSSGDTDTQYF TGCGCCAGCAGTAGCGGGGACACAGATACGCAGTATTTT
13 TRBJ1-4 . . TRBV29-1 CSSTDGLDEKLFF TGCAGCTCGACTGATGGACTGGATGAAAAACTGTTTTTT
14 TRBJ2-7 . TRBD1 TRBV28 CASSQTGASYEQYF TGTGCCAGCAGCCAGACAGGGGCCTCCTACGAGCAGTACTTC
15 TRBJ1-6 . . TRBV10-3 CAISNRDSYNSPLHF TGTGCCATCAGTAACCGGGACTCCTATAATTCACCCCTCCACTTT
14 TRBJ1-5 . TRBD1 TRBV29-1 CSVAVTGDNQPQHF TGCAGCGTGGCCGTAACAGGGGATAACCAGCCCCAGCATTTT
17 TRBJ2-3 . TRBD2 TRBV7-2 CASSPRGSGDGRDTQYF TGTGCCAGCAGCCCGAGGGGTAGCGGGGATGGTCGTGATACGCAGTATTTT
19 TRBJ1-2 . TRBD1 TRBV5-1 CASSQSRQGARNGPYGYTF TGCGCCAGCAGCCAGTCAAGACAGGGGGCGCGAAATGGCCCCTATGGCTACACCTTC
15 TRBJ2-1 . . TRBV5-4 CASSPGGDSYNEQFF TGTGCCAGCAGCCCCGGCGGGGACTCCTACAATGAGCAGTTCTTC
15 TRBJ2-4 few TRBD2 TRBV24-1 CATSDGSIGRGIQYF TGTGCCACCAGTGACGGATCCATCGGGAGGGGCATTCAGTACTTC
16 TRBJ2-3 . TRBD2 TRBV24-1 CATSDQLAGDTDTQYF TGTGCCACCAGTGACCAACTAGCGGGAGACACAGATACGCAGTATTTT
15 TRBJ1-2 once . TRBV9 CASSVSAAENYGYTF TGTGCCAGCAGCGTAAGTGCCGCCGAGAACTATGGCTACACCTTC
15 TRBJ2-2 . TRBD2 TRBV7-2 CASSAGLADTGELFF TGTGCCAGCAGCGCGGGACTAGCGGACACCGGGGAGCTGTTTTTT
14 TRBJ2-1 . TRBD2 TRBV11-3 CASSPLTSDVEQFF TGTGCCAGCAGCCCTCTTACTAGCGACGTTGAGCAGTTCTTC
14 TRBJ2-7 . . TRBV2 CASSESTFSYEQYF TGTGCCAGCAGTGAAAGCACCTTCTCCTACGAGCAGTACTTC
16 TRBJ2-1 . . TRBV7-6 CASSLAVAADYNEQFF TGTGCCAGCAGCTTAGCGGTGGCGGCGGACTACAATGAGCAGTTCTTC
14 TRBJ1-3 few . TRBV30 CAWSGTNLGNTIYF TGTGCCTGGAGTGGGACAAATCTCGGAAACACCATATATTTT
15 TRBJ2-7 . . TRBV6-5 CASSYTETGPYEQYF TGTGCCAGCAGTTACACAGAAACCGGCCCCTACGAGCAGTACTTC
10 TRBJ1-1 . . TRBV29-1 CSVEWAGAFF TGCAGCGTTGAGTGGGCGGGGGCTTTCTTT
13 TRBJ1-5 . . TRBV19 CASSWGGREPQHF TGTGCCAGTAGCTGGGGGGGAAGGGAGCCCCAGCATTTT
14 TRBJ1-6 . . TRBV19 CASSMAGRNSPLHF TGTGCCAGTAGTATGGCAGGGAGGAATTCACCCCTCCACTTT
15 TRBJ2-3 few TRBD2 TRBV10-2 CASSERAGVTDTQYF TGCGCCAGCAGTGAGAGGGCGGGAGTAACAGATACGCAGTATTTT
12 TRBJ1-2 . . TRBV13 CASSLSGNGYTF TGTGCCAGCAGCTTATCGGGGAATGGCTACACCTTC
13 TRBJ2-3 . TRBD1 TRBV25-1 CATKGQGTDTQYF TGTGCCACCAAAGGACAGGGCACAGATACGCAGTATTTT
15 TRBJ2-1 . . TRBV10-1 CASSEWGRQDNEQFF TGCGCCAGCAGTGAATGGGGGAGGCAGGACAATGAGCAGTTCTTC
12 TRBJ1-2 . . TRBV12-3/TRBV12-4 CASSTANYGYTF TGTGCCAGCAGTACAGCTAACTATGGCTACACCTTC
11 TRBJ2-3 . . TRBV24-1 CATGRGDTQYF TGTGCCACCGGGAGAGGGGATACGCAGTATTTT
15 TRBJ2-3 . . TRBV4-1 CASSQDPLGSDTQYF TGCGCCAGCAGCCAAGACCCACTAGGCTCAGATACGCAGTATTTT